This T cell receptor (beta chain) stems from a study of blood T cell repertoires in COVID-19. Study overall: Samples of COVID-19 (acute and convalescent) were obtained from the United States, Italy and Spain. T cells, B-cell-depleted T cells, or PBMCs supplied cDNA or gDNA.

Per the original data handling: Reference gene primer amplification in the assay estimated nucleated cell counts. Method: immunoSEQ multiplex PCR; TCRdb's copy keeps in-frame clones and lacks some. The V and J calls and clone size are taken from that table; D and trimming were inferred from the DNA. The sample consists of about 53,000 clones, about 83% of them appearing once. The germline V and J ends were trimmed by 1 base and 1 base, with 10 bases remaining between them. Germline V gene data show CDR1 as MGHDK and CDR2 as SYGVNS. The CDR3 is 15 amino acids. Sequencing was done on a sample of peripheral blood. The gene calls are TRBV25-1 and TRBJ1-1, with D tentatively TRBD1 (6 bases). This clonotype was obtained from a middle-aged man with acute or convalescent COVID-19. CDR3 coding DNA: TGTGCCAGCAGTGAATGGGGACAACCGAACACTGAAGCTTTCTTT. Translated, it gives CASSEWGQPNTEAFF.